This entry describes one T cell receptor (beta chain). The data belong to a study of sequential checkpoint blockade in melanoma. The treatment denotes: randomized to nivolumab then ipilimumab (arm A) or the reverse (arm B). From thawed PBMCs, live CD3+CD8+ cells negative for CD19 and CD56 were sorted. This CDR3 spans 15 amino acids. The germline V gene has CDR1 LNHDA and CDR2 SQIVND (reference sequence). The V end lost 4 bases, the J end lost 0 bases, and 12 bases lay between the germline ends. The assay was immunoSEQ multiplex PCR, and TCRdb's table has in-frame clones only and misses some. The sample includes some 17,000 clones, 70% to 80% of them seen just once.

The sequences come from CD8+ T cells sorted from blood (inferred from file names), collected from a patient given nivolumab and ipilimumab in sequence. This chain links TRBV19 with TRBJ1-1; D not resolved. The TCR comes from a human donor with melanoma. The CDR3 nucleotides read TGTGCCAGTAGTAACGTCGAGGGCATGAACACTGAAGCTTTCTTT. It yields the protein CASSNVEGMNTEAFF.